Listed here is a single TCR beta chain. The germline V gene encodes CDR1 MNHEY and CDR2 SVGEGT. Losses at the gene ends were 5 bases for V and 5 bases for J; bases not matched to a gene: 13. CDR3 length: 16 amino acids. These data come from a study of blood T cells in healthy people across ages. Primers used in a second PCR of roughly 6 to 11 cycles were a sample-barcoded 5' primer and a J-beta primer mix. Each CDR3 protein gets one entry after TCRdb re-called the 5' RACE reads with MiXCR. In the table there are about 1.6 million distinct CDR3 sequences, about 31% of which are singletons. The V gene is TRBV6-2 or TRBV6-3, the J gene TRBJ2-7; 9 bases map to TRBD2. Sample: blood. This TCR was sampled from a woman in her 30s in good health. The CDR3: CASSDPGAGGPHEQYF. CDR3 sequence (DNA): TGTGCCAGCAGTGACCCCGGTGCGGGAGGGCCCCACGAGCAGTACTTC.